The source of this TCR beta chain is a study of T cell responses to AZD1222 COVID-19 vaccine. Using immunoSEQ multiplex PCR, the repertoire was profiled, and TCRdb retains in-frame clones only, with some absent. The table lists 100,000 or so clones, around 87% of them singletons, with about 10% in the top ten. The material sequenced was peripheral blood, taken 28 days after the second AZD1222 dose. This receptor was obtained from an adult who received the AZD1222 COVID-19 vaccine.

The CDR3, as DNA: TGTGCCAGCAGACCTAACCCCAGTGGGGATCGGGAGACCCAGTACTTC. As protein: CASRPNPSGDRETQYF. The rearrangement uses TRBV3-1 (or the pseudogene TRBV3-2) and TRBJ2-5; D remains unclear. Germline loops: CDR1 LGHDT, CDR2 YNNKEL (reference sequence). The CDR3 is 16 residues long. V lost 6 bases to trimming and J lost 5 bases, with 22 bases between them.